This TCR beta chain was identified during a study of T cell responses to AZD1222 COVID-19 vaccine. Notes on the study in general: Among vaccine-associated CD4 TCRs, coverage spanned spike, with dominance at 160-218 and 743-854. Baseline seropositives among AZD1222 recipients totaled only 5 to 7. None of the repertoires were sampled until the peak T cell response had passed. Regions left unmutated in variants are reportedly the target of nearly half of spike-specific TCRs.

Trimming at V came to 6 bases and at J to 0 bases, leaving 8 bases not matched to a gene. Germline V CDR1 and CDR2: DFQATT, SNEGSKA (reference sequence). The CDR3 covers 15 residues. Generated by immunoSEQ multiplex PCR, the TCRdb table keeps only in-frame clones and is missing some. The repertoire has approximately 100,000 clones, 92% of them found once; the top ten carry approximately 5.2%. Of note for this clone: Its antigen is currently unknown.

V is TRBV20-1 and J is TRBJ2-1; 7 positions match TRBD2. This sequence was found in an adult in good health. The sequenced sample was peripheral blood, obtained on day 0 of AZD1222 vaccination. The CDR3 here is CSASPLAVSYNEQFF. Here the CDR3 DNA reads TGCAGTGCCAGTCCCCTAGCGGTCTCCTACAATGAGCAGTTCTTC.